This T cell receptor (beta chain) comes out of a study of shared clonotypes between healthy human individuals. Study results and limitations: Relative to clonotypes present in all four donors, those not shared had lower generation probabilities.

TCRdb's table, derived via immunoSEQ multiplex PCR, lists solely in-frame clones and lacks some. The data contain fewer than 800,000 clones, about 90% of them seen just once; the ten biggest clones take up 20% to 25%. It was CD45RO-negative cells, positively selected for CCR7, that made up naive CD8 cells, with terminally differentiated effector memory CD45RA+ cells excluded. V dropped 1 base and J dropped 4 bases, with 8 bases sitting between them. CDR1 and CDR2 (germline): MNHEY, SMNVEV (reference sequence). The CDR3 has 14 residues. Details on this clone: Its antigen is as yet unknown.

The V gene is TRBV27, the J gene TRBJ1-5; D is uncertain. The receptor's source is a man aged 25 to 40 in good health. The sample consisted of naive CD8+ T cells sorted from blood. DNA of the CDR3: TGTGCCAGCAGTTTATGGGCCGGGAATCAGCCCCAGCATTTT. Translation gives CASSLWAGNQPQHF.